These 14 T cell receptor beta chains came from one sample sequenced in a study of shared clonotypes between healthy human individuals. Clones were read by immunoSEQ multiplex PCR, and TCRdb kept only the in-frame ones, dropping some. Seen here are some 600,000 clones, approximately 96% observed once, and the top ten hold around 0.1%. As defined, naive CD8 cells were CD45RO-negative and positively selected for CCR7, with terminally differentiated effector memory CD45RA+ cells excluded. The sample comprised naive CD8+ T cells sorted from blood. These receptors were taken from a woman aged 30 to 39 in good health.

This clone was seen just once. CDR3 in DNA: TGTGCCAGTAGTATAGAGCTGGGACAGGGGGCCTACGAGCAGTACTTC. Its protein product is CASSIELGQGAYEQYF. This sequence joins TRBV19 and TRBJ2-7; 11 nucleotides match TRBD1. Germline V gene sequence: CDR1 LNHDA, CDR2 SQIVND (reference sequence). The CDR3 totals 16 residues. With 0 bases clipped from V and 2 bases from J, the junction kept 3 bases outside the gene matches.

V is TRBV6-6 and J is TRBJ2-7; possible D gene TRBD1, 6 bases. This CDR3 has 13 amino acids. Between the trimmed V and J ends, which lost 2 bases and 6 bases, there was a span of 11 bases. Germline values: CDR1 MNHNY, CDR2 SVGAGI (reference sequence). The CDR3 coding sequence is TGTGCCAGCAGTTACACCTACAGGGCCGAGCAGTACTTC. Its protein is CASSYTYRAEQYF.

This chain uses TRBV7-9 with TRBJ2-1, with TRBD2 matching 8 bases. Losses at the gene ends were 6 bases for V and 12 bases for J; bases not matched to a gene: 4. This CDR3 is built from 11 residues. The V gene's germline CDR1 is SEHNR and CDR2 FQNEAQ (reference sequence). The CDR3 region is CASRSAGGQFF. CDR3 coding DNA: TGTGCCAGCAGATCCGCGGGGGGGCAGTTCTTC.

The chain links TRBV19 to TRBJ2-6; maybe TRBD1 (5 bases). Germline V gene data show CDR1 as LNHDA and CDR2 as SQIVND (reference sequence). CDR3 size: 17 residues. V was clipped by 4 bases and J by 0 bases, with 13 bases between them. The CDR3: CASSKTTDYSGANVLTF. DNA for the CDR3: TGTGCCAGTAGTAAAACGACAGATTACTCTGGGGCCAACGTCCTGACTTTC.

The chain employs TRBV6-1 and TRBJ1-1, with D possibly TRBD1 on 5 matching bases. This CDR3 region has 14 residues. Germline V lookup: CDR1 MNHNS, CDR2 SASEGT. Trimming took off 8 bases at V and 1 base at J, with 14 bases between the two ends. In DNA form, the CDR3 reads TGTGCCAGCTCTTTTGGACATACGAACACTGAAGCTTTCTTT. Protein sequence: CASSFGHTNTEAFF.

This sequence joins TRBV27 and TRBJ2-4, with TRBD1 matching over 10 bases. Trimming cost V 7 bases and J 1 base; bases outside gene matches: 13. In germline, CDR1 is MNHEY, CDR2 SMNVEV (reference sequence). The CDR3 is 18 residues long. The CDR3 sequence: CASTKIGRQGAAKNIQYF. The CDR3 DNA reads as TGTGCCAGCACCAAGATTGGCAGACAGGGGGCTGCCAAAAACATTCAGTACTTC.

The chain employs TRBV27 and TRBJ2-7, with 10 bases that match TRBD1. The germline V gene encodes CDR1 MNHEY and CDR2 SMNVEV (reference sequence). J was trimmed by 5 bases and V by 3 bases; bases with no gene match: 7. The CDR3 is 15 amino acids. CDR3 nucleotides: TGTGCCAGCAGTTTTACCCGGGACAGGGGACACGAGCAGTACTTC. It is translated as CASSFTRDRGHEQYF.

V and J are TRBV27 and TRBJ2-5, with 7 bases aligning to TRBD1. The CDR3 runs 15 residues. With 4 bases clipped from V and 2 bases from J, the junction kept 7 bases outside the gene matches. Germline V gene sequence: CDR1 MNHEY, CDR2 SMNVEV (reference sequence). The CDR3 sequence is CASSWYWDRQETQYF. Here the CDR3 DNA reads TGTGCCAGCAGTTGGTATTGGGACAGACAAGAGACCCAGTACTTC.

The chain carries TRBV11-2 and TRBJ2-7; 9 nucleotides agree with TRBD2. V was clipped by 2 bases and J by 3 bases; unmatched bases: 8. CDR1 is SGHAT, CDR2 FQNNGV, per germline. The CDR3 has 16 residues. Here the CDR3 reads CASSLQEASGNYEQYF. In DNA, the CDR3 is TGTGCCAGCAGCTTACAAGAGGCTAGCGGGAACTACGAGCAGTACTTC.

The rearrangement joins TRBV28 to TRBJ2-1, with no clear D. CDR1 is MDHEN and CDR2 is SYDVKM in the germline V gene. The CDR3 length is 12 residues. V shed 3 bases and J shed 7 bases, with 7 bases lying between them. CDR3 nucleotide sequence: TGTGCCAGCAGTTTGGAGTGGAATGAGCAGTTCTTC. Its protein product is CASSLEWNEQFF.

The J gene is TRBJ2-7, the V gene TRBV29-1; TRBD1 matches 7 bases. Germline V gene sequence: CDR1 SQVTM, CDR2 ANQGSEA. CDR3 length: 13 residues. With V trimmed by 7 bases and J by 3 bases, 9 bases remained unmatched. The CDR3 DNA is TGCAGCGCATTAGACAGGGACAACTACGAGCAGTACTTC. This gives the protein CSALDRDNYEQYF.

V usage is TRBV7-6 and J usage is TRBJ2-1; D tentatively reads TRBD1 or TRBD2 (5 bases each). The V end lost 5 bases, the J end lost 8 bases, and 28 bases lay between the germline ends. CDR3 size: 18 residues. CDR1 SGHVS and CDR2 FNYEAQ come from the germline V gene. As DNA, the CDR3 is TGTGCCAGCAGCCAATACCCGGCTAGCAATGAGGGGTGGGATGAGCAGTTCTTC. Translated: CASSQYPASNEGWDEQFF. Full variable domain (remainder filled in from reference TRBV7-6 and TRBJ2-1): GAGVSQSPRYKVTKRGQDVALRCDPISGHVSLYWYRQALGQGPEFLTYFNYEAQQDKSGLPNDRFSAERPEGSISTLTIQRTEQRDSAMYRCASSQYPASNEGWDEQFFGPGTRLTVL.

This clone is a singleton in its sample. This chain uses TRBV7-9 with TRBJ2-7; possibly TRBD1 for D (5 bases). The V gene's germline CDR1 is SEHNR and CDR2 FQNEAQ (reference sequence). This CDR3 is 16 amino acids long. V lost 6 bases and J 4 bases, leaving 22 bases between the germline ends. CDR3 sequence: CASSSWQGSNSYEQYF. CDR3 in DNA: TGTGCCAGCAGTTCCTGGCAGGGATCAAACTCGTACGAGCAGTACTTC.

The chain uses TRBV4-1 and TRBJ2-7, with no clear D. Trimming took 0 bases from V and 4 from J, leaving 7 bases between them. This CDR3 spans 13 amino acids. CDR1 MGHRA and CDR2 YSYEKL come from the germline V gene. For the CDR3, the DNA is TGCGCCAGCAGCCAAGATATGGGGTACGAGCAGTACTTC. This codes for CASSQDMGYEQYF.